This TCR beta chain was sequenced during a study of blood T cells in healthy people across ages. General study results and limits: What prevented conclusive comparison of naive and antigen-experienced cells was that PBMCs were unsorted.

A note on this clonotype: Its target is not known.

Sample-barcoded 5' priming and a J-beta primer mix drove a second PCR of about 6 to 11 cycles. From the 5' RACE reads, TCRdb called clonotypes with MiXCR, one entry per CDR3 protein. The data hold 800,000 or so distinct CDR3 sequences, with 35% to 60% observed a single time. The V gene's germline CDR1 is SQVTM and CDR2 ANQGSEA. V was clipped by 7 bases and J by 0 bases, with 9 bases between them. The CDR3 contains 12 residues. The rearrangement joins TRBV29-1 to TRBJ1-2; D remains unclear. The sequenced sample was blood. This TCR derives from a man older than 75 in good health. CDR3 loop: CSGGVTNYGYTF. The CDR3, as DNA: TGCAGCGGAGGAGTTACTAACTATGGCTACACCTTC. Using reference TRBV29-1 and TRBJ1-2 for the parts outside the CDR3, the full variable domain is SAVISQKPSRDICQRGTSLTIQCQVDSQVTMMFWYRQQPGQSLTLIATANQGSEATYESGFVIDKFPISRPNLTFSTLTVSNMSPEDSSIYLCSGGVTNYGYTFGSGTRLTVV.